This is a list of T cell receptor beta chains from one sample in a study of cytomegalovirus exposure and HLA in healthy donors. Some clones are missing from TCRdb's copy, which holds only in-frame ones; the method was immunoSEQ multiplex PCR. The repertoire includes roughly 140,000 clones, nearly 80% of them detected once, and about 1.8% sits in the top ten. Sequencing was done on a sample of PBMCs. These receptors were obtained from a woman aged 30 to 39 in good health and CMV-seronegative. Both conserved end residues are part of each CDR3. D genes are given only for firm matches. Some rows have no size entry. The others give once, few or many, or a class for an expanded clone.

D gene	J gene	clone size	V gene	CDR3 DNA	CDR3 protein
-	TRBJ1-4	-	TRBV6-5	TGTGCCAGCAGTCTTAATGAAAAACTGTTTTTT	CASSLNEKLFF
-	TRBJ1-1	-	TRBV5-1	TGCGCCAGCAGCTTGGAAGTAGCAGGACACCCGAACACTGAAGCTTTCTTT	CASSLEVAGHPNTEAFF
-	TRBJ1-3	-	TRBV4-1	TGCGCCAGCAGCCAGGGACAACAGGGCCCAAGGGGAAACACCATATATTTT	CASSQGQQGPRGNTIYF
-	TRBJ2-1	-	TRBV9	TGTGCCAGCAGCGGGCCTCTAGACTACAATGAGCAGTTCTTC	CASSGPLDYNEQFF
TRBD2	TRBJ2-3	-	TRBV7-9	TGTGCCAGCAGCTTCGGACTAGCGGGGGGGGAGCTAGGCACAGATACGCAGTATTTT	CASSFGLAGGELGTDTQYF
-	TRBJ2-5	-	TRBV29-1	TGCAGCGTTCCCCGGGGGGAGACCCAGTACTTC	CSVPRGETQYF
-	TRBJ1-1	-	TRBV7-8	TGTGCCAGCAGCCTTTTCCCCCTTGGGGCGCGGTCTGACACTGAAGCTTTCTTT	CASSLFPLGARSDTEAFF
-	TRBJ1-1	-	TRBV21-1	TGTGCCAGCAGCACACAGGGATTGCACACTGAAGCTTTCTTT	CASSTQGLHTEAFF
-	TRBJ1-1	-	TRBV21-1	TGTGCCAGCAGCAAGGGACAGCTAATGAACACTGAAGCTTTCTTT	CASSKGQLMNTEAFF
-	TRBJ1-1	few	TRBV7-3	TGTGCCAGCAGCAGGGGCCCGAACACTGAAGCTTTCTTT	CASSRGPNTEAFF
-	TRBJ2-5	-	TRBV9	TGTGCCAGCAGCGTTCTAGCGACGTCGGCATTGGAGACCCAGTACTTC	CASSVLATSALETQYF
TRBD1	TRBJ1-6	-	TRBV7-2	TGTGCCAGCAGCTTCAAGACAGGGATTAATTCACCCCTCCACTTT	CASSFKTGINSPLHF
-	TRBJ2-2	once	TRBV14	TGTGCCAGCAGCCTCGGAGGAGGCACCGGGGAGCTGTTTTTT	CASSLGGGTGELFF
-	TRBJ1-5	-	TRBV19	TGTGCCAGTAGTCGGGCAGGGGCACAGCCCCAGCATTTT	CASSRAGAQPQHF
-	TRBJ1-6	-	TRBV30	TGTGCCTGGAGTGAGGGAGGGATCGAATCACCCCTCCACTTT	CAWSEGGIESPLHF
TRBD1	TRBJ1-1	-	TRBV25-1	TGTGCCAGCAGTAGGACAGGGAGGGTGAACACTGAAGCTTTCTTT	CASSRTGRVNTEAFF
-	TRBJ1-2	-	TRBV27	TGTGCCAGCAGCAGGGTCCCATCTAACTATGGCTACACCTTC	CASSRVPSNYGYTF
-	TRBJ1-2	-	TRBV6-1	TGTGCCAGCAACAGGGAGAATCACTATGGCTACACCTTC	CASNRENHYGYTF
TRBD1	TRBJ2-2	-	TRBV6-4	TGTGCCAGCAGCGACAGGGGAACCGGGGAGCTGTTTTTT	CASSDRGTGELFF
-	TRBJ1-1	-	TRBV7-9	TGTGCCAGCAGCTTAATGCCAGACAATGAAGCTTTCTTT	CASSLMPDNEAFF
-	TRBJ2-3	-	TRBV27	TGTGCCAGCAGTTGGACAAACAGGGATTTGGATACGCAGTATTTT	CASSWTNRDLDTQYF
-	TRBJ2-5	-	TRBV7-2	TGTGCCAGCAGGCCGGGGGGACAACAAGAGACCCAGTACTTC	CASRPGGQQETQYF
TRBD1	TRBJ2-2	-	TRBV11-3	TGTGCCAGCAGCTTATGGACAGGGAGTGACACCGGGGAGCTGTTTTTT	CASSLWTGSDTGELFF
-	TRBJ1-2	-	TRBV5-1	TGCGCCAGCAGCCCCGGACAAGAGCGTGGCTACACCTTC	CASSPGQERGYTF
TRBD1	TRBJ1-1	-	TRBV2	TGTGCCAGCCCTGGTCCTAACAGGGGAACTGGGGGTACTGAAGCTTTCTTT	CASPGPNRGTGGTEAFF
-	TRBJ1-1	-	TRBV4-1	TGCGCCAGCAGCCAAGAAGAGAGTACCACTGAAGCTTTCTTT	CASSQEESTTEAFF
-	TRBJ2-7	few	TRBV7-8	TGTGCCAGCAGCTTAGACCTGGGGGGACAGTCAGACTACGAGCAGTACTTC	CASSLDLGGQSDYEQYF
TRBD1	TRBJ2-1	-	TRBV5-4	TGTGCCAGCAGCTTGGGGGGACAGGGGTTGAATGAGCAGTTCTTC	CASSLGGQGLNEQFF
-	TRBJ2-5	-	TRBV6-1	TGTGCCAGCAGTAACCGGGGGACCCAGTACTTC	CASSNRGTQYF
-	TRBJ1-5	-	TRBV9	TGTGCCAGCAGCGTGTTGGGGGGTACTCAGCCCCAGCATTTT	CASSVLGGTQPQHF
TRBD1	TRBJ2-7	-	TRBV10-3	TGTGCCATCAGTTGGACAGGGACAGGTTCCTACGAGCAGTACTTC	CAISWTGTGSYEQYF
-	TRBJ2-1	few	TRBV5-4	TGTGCCAGCAGCTACGGGGGTGGACCCAATGAGCAGTTCTTC	CASSYGGGPNEQFF